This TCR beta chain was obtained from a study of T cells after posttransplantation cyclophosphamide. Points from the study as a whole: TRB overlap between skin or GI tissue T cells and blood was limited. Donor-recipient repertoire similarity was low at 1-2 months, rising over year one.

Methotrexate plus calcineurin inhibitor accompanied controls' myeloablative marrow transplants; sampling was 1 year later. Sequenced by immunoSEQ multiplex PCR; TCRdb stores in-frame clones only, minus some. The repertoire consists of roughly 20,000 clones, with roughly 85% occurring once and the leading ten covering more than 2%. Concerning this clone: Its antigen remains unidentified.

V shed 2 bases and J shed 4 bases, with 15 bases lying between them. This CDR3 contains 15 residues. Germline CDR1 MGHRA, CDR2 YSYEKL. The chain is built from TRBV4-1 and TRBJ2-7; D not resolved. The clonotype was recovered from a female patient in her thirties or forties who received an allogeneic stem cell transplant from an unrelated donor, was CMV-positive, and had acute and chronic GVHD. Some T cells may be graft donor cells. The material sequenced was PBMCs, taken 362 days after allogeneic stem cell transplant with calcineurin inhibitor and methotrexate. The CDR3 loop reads CASSQNLGWVYEQYF. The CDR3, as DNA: TGCGCCAGCAGCCAAAATCTAGGCTGGGTTTACGAGCAGTACTTC.